These 29 T cell receptor beta chains came from one sample sequenced in a study of T cell repertoires in cytomegalovirus infection (dated by TCRdb to about 2019). Sequencing was performed on an Illumina HiSeq 1500. The public reads were reprocessed in TCRdb via fastp at Q25 and MiXCR, keeping in-frame beta chains. Rows matching on CDR3 protein sequence are summarized as one entry with the most common DNA and genes. This sample lists under 250,000 distinct CDR3 sequences; roughly 6.5% were detected once. The top ten clonotypes cover 5.5% to 8% of the sample. The sample taken for sequencing was PBMCs. The receptors were sampled from a human donor in good health (CMV status not recorded). Some clones in this sample may be carry-over from other donors' samples.

This clonotype appeared many times. The chain is built from TRBV10-3 and TRBJ2-1, with D possibly TRBD2 on 5 matching bases. This CDR3 region has 16 residues. Per the germline V gene, CDR1 is ENHRY and CDR2 is SYGVKD. With 4 bases removed from V and 0 bases from J, the gap between germline ends came to 13 bases. CDR3: CAISGAGVSSYNEQFF. The CDR3 DNA reads TGTGCCATCAGTGGGGCCGGGGTTAGCTCCTACAATGAGCAGTTCTTC.

V gene TRBV5-1 combines with J gene TRBJ1-1; tentative D call: TRBD1 (5 bases). The CDR3 sequence is 15 residues long. Trimming stripped 0 bases from V and 4 bases from J, with 13 bases between. CDR1 is SGHRS and CDR2 is YFSETQ in the germline V gene. CDR3 region: CASSLDRNGITEAFF. CDR3 nucleotides: TGCGCCAGCAGCTTGGACAGGAACGGGATCACTGAAGCTTTCTTT.

This clonotype was recorded many times. The rearrangement uses TRBV12-3 or TRBV12-4 and TRBJ1-2; a weak D match, TRBD1 (5 bases). This CDR3 contains 14 residues. Trimming took off 6 bases at V and 4 bases at J, with 15 bases between the two ends. This CDR3 is CASSVHGGGYGYTF. CDR3 in DNA: TGTGCCAGCAGCGTTCATGGGGGTGGCTATGGCTACACCTTC.

This clonotype has at least ten counts. The CDR3 DNA is TGTGCCAGCAGCAGCCTGGACAGGGGACACCTTGAACTGTTTTTT. Translation: CASSSLDRGHLELFF. The chain employs TRBV7-8 and TRBJ1-4; 9 nucleotides align to TRBD1. Per germline, CDR1 SGHVS and CDR2 FQNEAQ. With V trimmed by 5 bases and J by 12 bases, 13 bases remained unmatched. CDR3 length: 15 residues.

Here the CDR3 DNA reads TGCAGCGTTGATGCTGCAGCCTATGGCTACACCTTC. This sequence encodes CSVDAAAYGYTF. The chain has TRBV29-1 and TRBJ1-2; D ambiguous. Germline loops: CDR1 SQVTM, CDR2 ANQGSEA. Trimming removed 3 bases from V and 4 bases from J, with 9 bases in between. This CDR3 contains 12 residues.

This clonotype was observed many times. The genes are TRBV7-9 and TRBJ2-3, with 7 bases identical to TRBD2. This CDR3 has 18 amino acids. Losses at the gene ends were 5 bases for V and 0 bases for J; bases not matched to a gene: 14. Germline CDR1 is SEHNR and CDR2 is FQNEAQ (reference sequence). The CDR3 protein is CASSGPALRRGSTDTQYF. The CDR3 DNA is TGTGCCAGCAGCGGACCGGCGCTCCGGCGGGGGAGCACAGATACGCAGTATTTT.

As concerns this clonotype: The junction shows a germline mismatch at one end, possibly a read error. The chain employs TRBV28 and TRBJ1-3; 9 bases agree with TRBD1. The CDR3 runs to 15 residues. The germline gives CDR1 MDHEN, CDR2 SYDVKM. CDR3 sequence reads: CASSSTGGSGNAIYF. The CDR3 bases are TGTGCCAGCAGTTCGACAGGGGGATCTGGAAACGCCATATATTTT.

The chain employs TRBV28 and TRBJ1-5; no firm D call. V dropped 7 bases and J dropped 1 base, with 11 bases sitting between them. The CDR3 totals 14 residues. Germline V CDR1 and CDR2: MDHEN, SYDVKM. CDR3: CASTAWGSNQPQHF. CDR3 DNA sequence: TGTGCCAGCACCGCCTGGGGAAGCAATCAGCCCCAGCATTTT.

This clonotype appeared many times. The J gene is TRBJ1-2, the V gene TRBV28; no clear D gene. V lost 6 bases and J 2 bases, leaving 4 bases between the germline ends. Germline CDR1 is MDHEN and CDR2 is SYDVKM. The CDR3 spans 11 residues. For the CDR3, the DNA is TGTGCCAGCAGGCCGAACTATGGCTACACCTTC. This translates into CASRPNYGYTF.

This clonotype was observed many times. CDR3 sequence (DNA): TGCAGTGCTGGGGGTCAGGGGGATGAAAAACTGTTTTTT. It specifies CSAGGQGDEKLFF. The V gene is TRBV20-1, the J gene TRBJ1-4; 7 nucleotides align to TRBD1. This CDR3 is 13 amino acids long. V was pared by 5 bases and J by 6 bases, with 6 bases of the junction left unmatched. Germline V gene lookup returns CDR1 DFQATT and CDR2 SNEGSKA (reference sequence).

This sequence joins TRBV28 and TRBJ1-5; D may be TRBD1 (6 bases). V was pared by 5 bases and J by 2 bases, with 16 bases between. Germline assignment: CDR1 MDHEN and CDR2 SYDVKM. The CDR3 has 16 residues. The DNA for the CDR3 is TGTGCCAGCAGTCCCGAACAGGGAGTAGGCAATCAGCCCCAGCATTTT. Its protein product is CASSPEQGVGNQPQHF.

Ten or more counts support this clonotype. V gene TRBV7-9 combines with J gene TRBJ2-1, with 10 bases identical to TRBD1. The trim removed 4 bases at V and 7 bases at J, leaving 7 bases unmatched. CDR3 size: 15 residues. CDR1 and CDR2 (germline): SEHNR, FQNEAQ (reference sequence). This CDR3 reads CASSWIGDRGNEQFF. The CDR3 coding sequence is TGTGCCAGCAGCTGGATCGGGGACAGGGGAAATGAGCAGTTCTTC.

At least ten counts were recorded for this clonotype. The CDR3 is CSASSGTGSGQYF. The CDR3 DNA is TGCAGTGCTAGTTCAGGGACAGGATCGGGACAGTACTTC. This chain connects TRBV20-1 to TRBJ2-7; the match to TRBD1 covers 8 bases. The CDR3 spans 13 residues. V trimming: 3 bases; J trimming: 10 bases; junction bases outside the gene matches: 11. Germline CDR1 reads DFQATT; CDR2 reads SNEGSKA (reference sequence).

This clonotype has a count of ten or more. The rearrangement uses TRBV28 and TRBJ1-3, with no clear D. Trimming left V 2 bases short and J 0 bases short, with 11 bases between. Germline V gene sequence: CDR1 MDHEN, CDR2 SYDVKM. The CDR3 extends over 16 amino acids. This CDR3 reads CASSLLLRVSGNTIYF. As DNA, the CDR3 is TGTGCCAGCAGTTTACTTCTTCGGGTCTCTGGAAACACCATATATTTT.

This clonotype was seen at least ten times. The V and J genes are TRBV28 and TRBJ1-1; D ambiguous. CDR1 is MDHEN, CDR2 SYDVKM, per germline. The CDR3 is made up of 13 amino acids. Trimming stripped 4 bases from V and 1 base from J, with 7 bases between. Written as DNA, the CDR3 is TGTGCCAGCAGTTCCTACCAGAACACTGAAGCTTTCTTT. It encodes CASSSYQNTEAFF.

This clonotype came up many times. The V call is TRBV6-2 or TRBV6-3, the J call TRBJ2-1, with a tentative D call TRBD1 (5 bases). With 2 bases removed from V and 5 bases from J, the gap between germline ends came to 10 bases. CDR3 length equals 14 residues. From germline, CDR1 is MNHEY and CDR2 SVGEGT. The CDR3: CASSYQGKHNEQFF. The CDR3 nucleotides are TGTGCCAGCAGTTACCAGGGAAAACACAATGAGCAGTTCTTC.

This clonotype turned up a few times. The chain joins TRBV7-9 to TRBJ2-1; D call uncertain. Germline V gene lookup returns CDR1 SEHNR and CDR2 FQNEAQ (reference sequence). Between the trimmed V and J ends, which lost 1 base and 12 bases, there was a span of 7 bases. The CDR3 runs to 11 residues. As DNA, the CDR3 is TGTGCCAGCAGCTTAGGCCCTTCGCAGTTCTTC. It translates to CASSLGPSQFF. The full variable domain, with the rest looked up from reference TRBV7-9 and TRBJ2-1, is DTGVSQNPRHKITKRGQNVTFRCDPISEHNRLYWYRQTLGQGPEFLTYFQNEAQLEKSRLLSDRFSAERPKGSFSTLEIQRTEQGDSAMYLCASSLGPSQFFGPGTRLTVL.

This clonotype appeared many times. The rearrangement links TRBV6-2 or TRBV6-3 to TRBJ2-2, with D perhaps TRBD2 (6 bases). V was trimmed by 2 bases and J by 0 bases, leaving 16 bases between them. The germline V gene encodes CDR1 MNHEY and CDR2 SVGEGT. The CDR3 covers 18 residues. The CDR3 nucleotides read TGTGCCAGCAGTTACGGAGGGGCCCCAGTCTCGAACACCGGGGAGCTGTTTTTT. Translating it yields CASSYGGAPVSNTGELFF.

This clonotype turned up a few times. The gene calls are TRBV28 and TRBJ1-5; D ambiguous. Germline V gene lookup returns CDR1 MDHEN and CDR2 SYDVKM. The length of the CDR3 is 14 residues. V dropped 5 bases and J dropped 5 bases, with 13 bases sitting between them. DNA of the CDR3: TGTGCCAGCAGTGAAGACACTACGTATCAGCCCCAGCATTTT. Amino acids: CASSEDTTYQPQHF. Based on the CDR3 plus reference TRBV28 and TRBJ1-5, the full variable domain is DVKVTQSSRYLVKRTGEKVFLECVQDMDHENMFWYRQDPGLGLRLIYFSYDVKMKEKGDIPEGYSVSREKKERFSLILESASTNQTSMYLCASSEDTTYQPQHFGDGTRLSIL.

The table lists this clonotype with a few counts. The gene calls are TRBV4-3 and TRBJ2-7, with 8 bases that match TRBD1. The CDR3 is made up of 15 amino acids. With 1 base clipped from V and 0 bases from J, the junction kept 2 bases outside the gene matches. The germline V gene has CDR1 LGHNA and CDR2 YSLEER. The DNA for the CDR3 is TGCGCCAGCAGCCAAGGCGGGACAGGCTCCTACGAGCAGTACTTC. Its protein is CASSQGGTGSYEQYF.

V usage is TRBV18 and J usage is TRBJ2-1; D gene uncertain. This CDR3 spans 14 amino acids. V was trimmed by 6 bases and J by 0 bases, leaving 9 bases between them. Germline V gene sequence: CDR1 KGHSH, CDR2 LQKENI. The CDR3 DNA sequence: TGTGCCAGCTCCCCGAAGGGCTCCTACAATGAGCAGTTCTTC. This translates into CASSPKGSYNEQFF.

The chain is built from TRBV10-3 and TRBJ1-5; TRBD1 might be the D (6 bases). The germline V gene encodes CDR1 ENHRY and CDR2 SYGVKD. This CDR3 spans 16 amino acids. V lost 2 bases, J lost 0 bases, and 11 bases lay in between. The chain's CDR3 is CAISEAGQLSNQPQHF. CDR3 nucleotides: TGTGCCATCAGTGAGGCCGGACAGCTTAGCAATCAGCCCCAGCATTTT.

The sample holds many counts of this clonotype. Here the CDR3 DNA reads TGTGCCAGCAGCCAAGATCCGGGGACCTGGAGCTACACCTTC. Protein product: CASSQDPGTWSYTF. V and J are TRBV14 and TRBJ1-2, with D maybe TRBD1 (5 bases). Trimming shortened V by 0 bases and J by 9 bases, and 14 bases separated the two germline ends. The CDR3 runs 14 residues. Per germline, CDR1 SGHDN and CDR2 FVKESK.

This clonotype was found many times. The chain couples TRBV11-2 to TRBJ2-3; D is unresolved. In germline, CDR1 is SGHAT, CDR2 FQNNGV. There are 15 residues in the CDR3. The V end was cut by 1 base, the J end by 0 bases, with 8 bases between. DNA for the CDR3: TGTGCCAGCAGCTTAGGACTTAGGAGCACAGATACGCAGTATTTT. Translated, it gives CASSLGLRSTDTQYF.

This clonotype was seen at least ten times. The rearrangement uses TRBV12-3 or TRBV12-4 and TRBJ2-1; D unclear. Trimming cost V 6 bases and J 8 bases, with 11 bases left between them. CDR3 length: 12 residues. The DNA of the CDR3 is TGTGCCAGCAGCCCCGATTACGATGAGCAGTTCTTC. Translating gives CASSPDYDEQFF.

This clonotype was counted many times. The rearrangement links TRBV10-3 to TRBJ2-7; 11 nucleotides align to TRBD1. Unmatched junction bases numbered 5, after V lost 6 bases and J lost 4 bases. Germline lookup yields CDR1 ENHRY and CDR2 SYGVKD. The CDR3 contains 14 residues. The DNA of the CDR3 is TGTGCCATCAGCACCGGGACAGGGGGTTACGAGCAGTACTTC. Encoded protein: CAISTGTGGYEQYF.

The sample holds many counts of this clonotype. The chain employs TRBV5-4 and TRBJ2-2; perhaps TRBD1 as D (7 bases). Germline V CDR1 and CDR2: SGHNT, YYREEE (reference sequence). This CDR3 spans 16 amino acids. The V end was cut by 4 bases, the J end by 5 bases, with 18 bases between. In DNA, the CDR3 is TGTGCCAGCAGCCCCAGGGGGGATCCTGAGACCGGGGAGCTGTTTTTT. This sequence encodes CASSPRGDPETGELFF.

As regards this clonotype: A much larger clonotype is one base distant, so this may be a read error. The genes are TRBV7-2 and TRBJ2-1, with 10 nucleotides matching TRBD2. Looked up from germline, CDR1 is SGHTA and CDR2 is FQGNSA. V was pared by 5 bases and J by 7 bases, with 11 bases of the junction left unmatched. This CDR3 region has 16 residues. CDR3: CASSESSGGVTNEQFF. CDR3 coding DNA: TGTGCCAGCAGCGAGAGCAGCGGGGGGGTTACTAATGAGCAGTTCTTC.

This clonotype was seen ten or more times. The rearrangement uses TRBV7-2 and TRBJ1-5; 7 bases align to TRBD1. Germline V gives CDR1 SGHTA, CDR2 FQGNSA. The CDR3 covers 18 residues. Trimming removed 5 bases from V and 7 bases from J; junction bases left unmatched: 20. In DNA form, the CDR3 reads TGTGCCAGCAGCCCGGGGTTTCGGACAGGCATCGGTGGGCAGCCCCAGCATTTT. Its translation is CASSPGFRTGIGGQPQHF.